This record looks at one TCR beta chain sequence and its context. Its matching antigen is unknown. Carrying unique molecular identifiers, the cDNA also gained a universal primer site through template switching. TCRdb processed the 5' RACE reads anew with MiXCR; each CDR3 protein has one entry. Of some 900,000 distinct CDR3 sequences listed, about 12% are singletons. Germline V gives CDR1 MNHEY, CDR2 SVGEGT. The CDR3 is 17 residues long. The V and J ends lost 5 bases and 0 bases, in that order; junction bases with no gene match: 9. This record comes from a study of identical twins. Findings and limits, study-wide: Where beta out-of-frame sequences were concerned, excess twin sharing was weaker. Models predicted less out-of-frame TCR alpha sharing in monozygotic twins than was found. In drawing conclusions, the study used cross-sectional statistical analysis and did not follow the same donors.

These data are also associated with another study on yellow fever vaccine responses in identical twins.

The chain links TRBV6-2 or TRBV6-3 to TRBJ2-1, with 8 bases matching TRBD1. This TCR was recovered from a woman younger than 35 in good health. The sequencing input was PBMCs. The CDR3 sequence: CASSRTGFGSSYNEQFF. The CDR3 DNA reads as TGTGCCAGCAGTCGGACAGGGTTCGGGAGCTCCTACAATGAGCAGTTCTTC.